Included here is one TCR beta chain sequence, with context. The CDR3 is 15 amino acids. V shed 1 base, J shed 6 bases, and the junction held 5 bases outside the gene matches. In germline, CDR1 is MNHNS, CDR2 SASEGT. This sample was taken from a study of cytomegalovirus exposure and HLA in healthy donors. Overall study context: There were 85 million or so unique TCRs (from HLA-typed donors) in an early data release.

A multiplex PCR was run with 60 Vbeta primers and 13 Jbeta primers. Profiled with immunoSEQ multiplex PCR; TCRdb holds only in-frame clones, not every one. This sample has about 84,000 clones; 55% to 65% occur once, and the top ten carry approximately 16%. The source of this sequence is a woman in her forties in good health and CMV-seropositive. Sequencing was done on a sample of PBMCs. The chain carries TRBV6-1 and TRBJ2-1; 8 positions agree with TRBD2. The CDR3 loop is CASSEEQAGANEQFF. DNA of the CDR3: TGTGCCAGCAGTGAAGAACAAGCGGGAGCCAATGAGCAGTTCTTC.